The 6 T cell receptor beta chains below were found in one sample sequenced in a study of shared clonotypes between healthy human individuals. The repertoire was sequenced with immunoSEQ multiplex PCR; TCRdb's copy has only in-frame clones and lacks some. The sample has more than 2,000,000 clones, around nine tenths seen once. The sample was naive CD4+ T cells sorted from blood. Documented subset: CD45RA+ positively selected. The receptor source for this set is a young man in good health.

V and J are TRBV6-1 and TRBJ1-4; TRBD1 agrees at 7 bases. The germline gives CDR1 MNHNS, CDR2 SASEGT. The CDR3 is made up of 19 amino acids. The V and J ends lost 1 base and 5 bases, in that order; junction bases with no gene match: 16. For the CDR3, the DNA is TGTGCCAGCAGTGAAGGTTTTGCGGCAGGGGGACTCGAGAATGAAAAACTGTTTTTT. Translation: CASSEGFAAGGLENEKLFF.

This sequence joins TRBV18 and TRBJ1-5, with unresolved D. Germline V gene lookup returns CDR1 KGHSH and CDR2 LQKENI. The ends were cut back, 6 bases at V and 0 bases at J, with 15 bases in the middle. The CDR3 spans 16 residues. The CDR3: CASSPTVLSSNQPQHF. As DNA, the CDR3 is TGTGCCAGCTCCCCCACTGTGTTGAGTAGCAATCAGCCCCAGCATTTT.

The chain carries TRBV2 and TRBJ2-5; 9 bases align to TRBD1. Germline V gene lookup returns CDR1 SNHLY and CDR2 FYNNEI. V dropped 5 bases and J dropped 5; count of bases not matched to a gene: 3. The CDR3 length is 13 residues. The CDR3 reads CASSQDRGETQYF. CDR3 sequence (DNA): TGTGCCAGCAGTCAGGACAGGGGCGAGACCCAGTACTTC.

In this sample, this clone turned up once. The V and J genes are TRBV2 and TRBJ2-7, with D perhaps TRBD2 (6 bases). The germline CDR1 and CDR2 sequences are SNHLY and FYNNEI. This CDR3 comprises 14 residues. The V gene lost 6 bases and the J gene lost 3 bases, with 15 bases spanning the gap. The CDR3 here is CASSSPGLGYEQYF. In DNA, the CDR3 is TGTGCCAGCAGCTCCCCGGGACTGGGCTACGAGCAGTACTTC.

As to this clone: Other DNA sequences within the sample encode an identical CDR3. The genes are TRBV30 and TRBJ2-7; D is tentatively TRBD1 or TRBD2 (5 bases each). Trimming shortened V by 1 base and J by 7 bases, and 8 bases separated the two germline ends. Per germline, CDR1 GTSNPN and CDR2 SVGIG (reference sequence). The CDR3 spans 11 residues. CDR3 sequence (DNA): TGTGCCTGGAGTGGGGGACCGGAGCAGTACTTC. Translating it yields CAWSGGPEQYF.

The chain carries TRBV30 and TRBJ1-4; D is ambiguous. The CDR3 covers 13 residues. Germline assignment: CDR1 GTSNPN and CDR2 SVGIG (reference sequence). Trimming took off 4 bases at V and 2 bases at J, with 8 bases between the two ends. The CDR3 loop is CAWNAQTNEKLFF. The CDR3 coding sequence is TGTGCCTGGAACGCGCAGACTAATGAAAAACTGTTTTTT. The full variable domain, in which reference TRBV30 and TRBJ1-4 provide the parts outside the CDR3, is SQTIHQWPATLVQPVGSPLSLECTVEGTSNPNLYWYRQAAGRGLQLLFYSVGIGQISSEVPQNLSASRPQDRQFILSSKKLLLSDSGFYLCAWNAQTNEKLFFGSGTQLSVL.